This T cell receptor (beta chain) was found in a study of cytomegalovirus exposure and HLA in healthy donors. At the time of sampling, donors were nominally healthy, though unrecorded immune exposures were likely. Germline assignment: CDR1 SGHDT and CDR2 YYEEEE. The length of the CDR3 is 13 residues. Trimming stripped 1 base from V and 8 bases from J, with 11 bases between. A multiplex PCR was run with 60 Vbeta primers and 13 Jbeta primers. Clones were read by immunoSEQ multiplex PCR, and TCRdb kept only the in-frame ones, dropping some. This sample has 210,000 or so clones, with around four fifths found just once.

V usage is TRBV5-6 and J usage is TRBJ2-3; D is possibly TRBD2 (7 bases). The sequenced sample was PBMCs. This receptor was obtained from a woman aged 55-69 years in good health and CMV-seropositive. The CDR3 coding sequence is TGTGCCAGCAGCTTGAAGGGGGGGCTTACGCAGTATTTT. Its protein is CASSLKGGLTQYF.